Given below is one TCR beta chain in context. As yet, its antigen is unknown. A J-beta primer mix and a sample-barcoded 5' primer were used in a second PCR of roughly 6 to 11 cycles. TCRdb re-called the 5' RACE reads through MiXCR, storing one row per CDR3 protein. The sample includes approximately 800,000 distinct CDR3 sequences, 55% to 75% of them seen just once. This sample is drawn from a study of blood T cells in healthy people across ages. Broader study findings: Among long-lived donors, naive CD4+ cells were more numerous and diversity higher than in aged donors.

The CDR3 has 14 residues. Germline V gene data show CDR1 as DFQATT and CDR2 as SNEGSKA (reference sequence). Sequenced input: blood. The origin of this receptor is a man aged 25 to 40 in good health. The rearrangement uses TRBV20-1 and TRBJ2-5, with D perhaps TRBD2 (7 bases). The J call is uncertain, as TRBJ2-7 better fits the DNA end. The CDR3 sequence is CSARVDRAGSEQYF. The CDR3 DNA sequence: TGCAGTGCTAGAGTGGACAGAGCGGGATCCGAGCAGTACTTC.